Reported below is one T cell receptor beta chain. Sorted-subset replicate PCRs used around 200 ng of genomic DNA. This amount corresponded to 30,000 to 35,000 T cell genomes. Sequencing was performed with immunoSEQ multiplex PCR; in TCRdb, only in-frame clones are kept and a portion is missing. The sample shows approximately 640,000 clones, more than 70% of them seen only once. The data originate from a study of shared clonotypes between healthy human individuals. The sample consisted of memory CD4+ T cells sorted from blood. Specified subset: CD45RA-negative fraction. The TCR originated in a woman in her 30s in good health.

The CDR3 spells CASSIAAGTDTQYF. The CDR3 nucleotides are TGTGCCAGTAGTATAGCGGCAGGCACAGATACGCAGTATTTT. The V call is TRBV19, the J call TRBJ2-3, with D hard to call. The CDR3 extends over 14 amino acids. CDR1 and CDR2 from the germline V gene are LNHDA and SQIVND (reference sequence). Trimming stripped 1 base from V and 1 base from J, with 6 bases between.